This TCR beta chain was sequenced in a study of tumor-infiltrating lymphocytes in primary liver carcinoma. In the case of this clonotype: Because the CDR3's place on the DNA is in doubt, the DNA is left out and the CDR3 is given as listed by TCRdb.

A constant-region primer primed TCR beta cDNA synthesis from about 530 ng of total RNA. Generation of the TCR beta libraries relied on three nested multiplex PCR rounds using slightly modified ARM-PCR. Two initial PCR rounds of roughly 10 cycles each paired TRBV1-TRBV30 forward primers with a C-beta reverse primer. TCRdb independently ran MiXCR on the multiplex PCR reads; one entry per CDR3 protein. The table has around 100,000 distinct CDR3 sequences, approximately 68% seen once. Co-extracted RNA and DNA came from around 18-30 mg of unsorted bulk tissue. Germline CDR1 is SQVTM and CDR2 is ANQGSEA. The CDR3 totals 14 residues, both ends included.

What was sequenced was liver tumor tissue from sampling region 5. Subset meaning: tumor region T5, tumor centre. The J gene is TRBJ2-2, the V gene TRBV29-1; the DNA was not used to check the table's D call, TRBD2. This clonotype was sampled from a woman aged 55 to 70 with primary liver carcinoma and hepatitis B virus infection. The CDR3 sequence: CSVEGTSRPGSCFF.